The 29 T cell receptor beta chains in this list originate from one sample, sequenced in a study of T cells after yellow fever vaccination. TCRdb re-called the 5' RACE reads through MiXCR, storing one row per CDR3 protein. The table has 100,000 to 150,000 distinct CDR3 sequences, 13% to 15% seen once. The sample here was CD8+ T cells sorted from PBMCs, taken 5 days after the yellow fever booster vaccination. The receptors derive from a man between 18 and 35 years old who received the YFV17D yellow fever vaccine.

In DNA form, the CDR3 reads TGTGCCAGCAGTTCCCGGACGGCCGAGGACTACGAGCAGTACTTC. The encoded protein is CASSSRTAEDYEQYF. The gene calls are TRBV6-2 or TRBV6-3 and TRBJ2-7; D is unclear. Trimming left V 4 bases short and J 3 bases short, with 16 bases between. Germline V lookup: CDR1 MNHEY, CDR2 SVGEGT. The CDR3 contains 15 residues.

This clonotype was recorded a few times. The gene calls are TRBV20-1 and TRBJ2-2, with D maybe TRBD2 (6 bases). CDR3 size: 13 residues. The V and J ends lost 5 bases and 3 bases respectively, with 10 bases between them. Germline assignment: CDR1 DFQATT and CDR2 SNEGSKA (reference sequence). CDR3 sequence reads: CSAPWGDTGELFF. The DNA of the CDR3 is TGCAGTGCTCCATGGGGGGACACCGGGGAGCTGTTTTTT.

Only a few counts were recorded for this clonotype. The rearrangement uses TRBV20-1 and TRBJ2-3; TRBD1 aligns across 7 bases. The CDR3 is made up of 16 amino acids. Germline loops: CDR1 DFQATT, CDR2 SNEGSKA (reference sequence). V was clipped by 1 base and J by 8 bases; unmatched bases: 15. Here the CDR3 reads CSARGTGDETGPTQYF. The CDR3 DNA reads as TGCAGTGCTAGAGGCACAGGGGACGAAACAGGTCCTACGCAGTATTTT.

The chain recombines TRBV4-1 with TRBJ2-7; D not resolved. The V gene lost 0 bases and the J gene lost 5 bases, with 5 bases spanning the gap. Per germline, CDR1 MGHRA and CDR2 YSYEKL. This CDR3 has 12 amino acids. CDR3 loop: CASSQDWHEQYF. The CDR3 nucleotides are TGCGCCAGCAGCCAAGATTGGCACGAGCAGTACTTC.

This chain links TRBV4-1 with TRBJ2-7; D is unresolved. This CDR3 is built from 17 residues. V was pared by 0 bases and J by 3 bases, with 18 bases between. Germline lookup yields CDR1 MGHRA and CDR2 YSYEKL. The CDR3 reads CASSQDHTATIYYEQYF. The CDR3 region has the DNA TGCGCCAGCAGCCAAGATCATACAGCAACTATTTACTACGAGCAGTACTTC.

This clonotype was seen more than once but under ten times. The CDR3 DNA sequence: TGTGCCAGCAGCTTAGCGGCGGGCACCGGGGAGCTGTTTTTT. Translating it yields CASSLAAGTGELFF. This sequence joins TRBV7-6 and TRBJ2-2, with D possibly matching TRBD2 (5 bases). Germline V gene lookup returns CDR1 SGHVS and CDR2 FNYEAQ. This CDR3 is 14 amino acids long. With 0 bases removed from V and 4 bases from J, the gap between germline ends came to 6 bases.

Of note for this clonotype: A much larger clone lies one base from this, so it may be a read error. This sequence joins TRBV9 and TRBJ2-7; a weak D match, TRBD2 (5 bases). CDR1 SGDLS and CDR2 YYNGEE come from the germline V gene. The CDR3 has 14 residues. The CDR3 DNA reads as TGTGCCAGCAGCGTAGGTCTCAGCGGCTACGAGGAGTACTTC. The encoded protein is CASSVGLSGYEEYF.

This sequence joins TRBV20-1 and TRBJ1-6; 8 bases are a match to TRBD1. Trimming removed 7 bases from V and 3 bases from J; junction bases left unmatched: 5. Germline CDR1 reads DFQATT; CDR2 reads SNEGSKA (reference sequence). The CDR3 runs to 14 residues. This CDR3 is CSVSTGDYNSPLHF. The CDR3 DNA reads TGCAGTGTTTCGACAGGGGACTATAATTCACCCCTCCACTTT.

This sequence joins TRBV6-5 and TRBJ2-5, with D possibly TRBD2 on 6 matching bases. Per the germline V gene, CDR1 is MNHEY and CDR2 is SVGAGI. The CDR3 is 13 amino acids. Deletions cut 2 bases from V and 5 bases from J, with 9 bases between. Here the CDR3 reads CASSYGGLETQYF. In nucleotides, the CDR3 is TGTGCCAGCAGTTACGGGGGGTTGGAGACCCAGTACTTC.

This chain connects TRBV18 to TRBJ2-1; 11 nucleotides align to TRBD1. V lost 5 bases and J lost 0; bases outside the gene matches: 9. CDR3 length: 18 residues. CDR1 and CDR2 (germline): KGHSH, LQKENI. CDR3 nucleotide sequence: TGTGCCAGCTCAAACGGGGACAGGGGGTCGAGCTCCTACAATGAGCAGTTCTTC. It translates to CASSNGDRGSSSYNEQFF.

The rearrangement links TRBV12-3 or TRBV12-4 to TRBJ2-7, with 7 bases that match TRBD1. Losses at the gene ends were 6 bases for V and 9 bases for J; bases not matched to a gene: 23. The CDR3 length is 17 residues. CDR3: CASSTLRQGITNEVQYF. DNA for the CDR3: TGTGCCAGCAGCACCCTTAGACAGGGAATTACGAATGAGGTGCAGTACTTC.

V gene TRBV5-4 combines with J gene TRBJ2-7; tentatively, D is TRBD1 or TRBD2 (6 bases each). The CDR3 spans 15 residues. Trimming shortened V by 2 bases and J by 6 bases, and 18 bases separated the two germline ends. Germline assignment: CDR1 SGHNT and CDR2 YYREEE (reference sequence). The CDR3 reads CASSFGGGRPGEQYF. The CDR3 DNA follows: TGTGCCAGCAGCTTTGGAGGGGGGCGTCCTGGCGAGCAGTACTTC.

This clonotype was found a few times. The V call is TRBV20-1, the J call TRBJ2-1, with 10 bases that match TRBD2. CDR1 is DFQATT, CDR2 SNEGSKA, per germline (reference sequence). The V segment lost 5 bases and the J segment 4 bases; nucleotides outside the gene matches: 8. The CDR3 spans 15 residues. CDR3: CSAEEKRGGYNEQFF. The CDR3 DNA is TGCAGTGCTGAAGAGAAGCGGGGGGGGTACAATGAGCAGTTCTTC.

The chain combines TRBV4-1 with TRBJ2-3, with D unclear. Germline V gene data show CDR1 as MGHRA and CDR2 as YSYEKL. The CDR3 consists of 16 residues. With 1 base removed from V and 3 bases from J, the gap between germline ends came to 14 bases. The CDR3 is CASSQVSVVLTDTQYF. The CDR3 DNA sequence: TGCGCCAGCAGCCAAGTGAGCGTAGTCCTAACAGATACGCAGTATTTT.

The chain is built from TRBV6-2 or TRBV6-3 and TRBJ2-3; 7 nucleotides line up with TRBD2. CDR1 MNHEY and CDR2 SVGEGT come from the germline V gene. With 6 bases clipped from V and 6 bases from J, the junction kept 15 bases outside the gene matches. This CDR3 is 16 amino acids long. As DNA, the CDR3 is TGTGCCAGCAGATCCCGACTAGCTAATAAACCCGATACGCAGTATTTT. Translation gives CASRSRLANKPDTQYF.

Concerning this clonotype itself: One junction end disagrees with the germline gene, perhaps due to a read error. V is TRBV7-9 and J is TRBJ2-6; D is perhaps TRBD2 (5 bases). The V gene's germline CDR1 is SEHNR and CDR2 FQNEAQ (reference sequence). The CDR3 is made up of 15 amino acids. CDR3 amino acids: CASTRTDAGANVLTF. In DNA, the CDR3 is TGTGCCAGCACCCGGACTGATGCTGGTGCCAACGTCCTGACTTTC.

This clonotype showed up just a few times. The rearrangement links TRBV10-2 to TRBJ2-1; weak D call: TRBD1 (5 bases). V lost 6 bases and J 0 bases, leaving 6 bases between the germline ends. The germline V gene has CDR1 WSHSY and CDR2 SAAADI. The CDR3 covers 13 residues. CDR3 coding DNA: TGCGCCAGCAGCGACAGCTCCTACAATGAGCAGTTCTTC. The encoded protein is CASSDSSYNEQFF.

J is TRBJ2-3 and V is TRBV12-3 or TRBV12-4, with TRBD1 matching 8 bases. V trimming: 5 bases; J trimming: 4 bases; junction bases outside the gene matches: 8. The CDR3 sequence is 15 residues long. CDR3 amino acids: CASSTTGQGADTQYF. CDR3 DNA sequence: TGTGCCAGCAGTACAACTGGACAGGGAGCAGATACGCAGTATTTT.

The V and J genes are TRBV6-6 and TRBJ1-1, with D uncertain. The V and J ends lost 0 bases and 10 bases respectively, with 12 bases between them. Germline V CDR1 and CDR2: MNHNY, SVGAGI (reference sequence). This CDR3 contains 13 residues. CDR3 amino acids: CASSYSFFLRAFF. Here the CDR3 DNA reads TGTGCCAGCAGTTACTCCTTTTTTCTGCGAGCTTTCTTT.

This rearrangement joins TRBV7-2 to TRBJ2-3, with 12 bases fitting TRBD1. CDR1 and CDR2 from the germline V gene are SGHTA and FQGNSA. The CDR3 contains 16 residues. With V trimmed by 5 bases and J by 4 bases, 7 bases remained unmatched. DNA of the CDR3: TGTGCCAGCAGCACCCGGGACAGGGGGCTCGCAGATACGCAGTATTTT. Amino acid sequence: CASSTRDRGLADTQYF. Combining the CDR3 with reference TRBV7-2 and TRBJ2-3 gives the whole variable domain GAGVSQSPSNKVTEKGKDVELRCDPISGHTALYWYRQSLGQGLEFLIYFQGNSAPDKSGLPSDRFSAERTGGSVSTLTIQRTQQEDSAVYLCASSTRDRGLADTQYFGPGTRLTVL.

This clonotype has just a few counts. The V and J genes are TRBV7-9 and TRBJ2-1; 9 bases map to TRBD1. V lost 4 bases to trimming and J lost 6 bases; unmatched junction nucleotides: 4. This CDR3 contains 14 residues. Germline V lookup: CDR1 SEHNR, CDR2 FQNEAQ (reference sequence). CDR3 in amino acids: CASSSGQGPNEQFF. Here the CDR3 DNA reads TGTGCCAGCAGCTCGGGACAGGGACCCAATGAGCAGTTCTTC.

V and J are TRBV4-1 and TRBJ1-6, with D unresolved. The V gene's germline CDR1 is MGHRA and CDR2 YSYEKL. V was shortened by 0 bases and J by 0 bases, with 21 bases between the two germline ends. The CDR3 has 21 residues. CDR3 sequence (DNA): TGCGCCAGCAGCCAAGATCATTTGTCGGACGCCCCGAGCTCCTATAATTCACCCCTCCACTTT. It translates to CASSQDHLSDAPSSYNSPLHF.

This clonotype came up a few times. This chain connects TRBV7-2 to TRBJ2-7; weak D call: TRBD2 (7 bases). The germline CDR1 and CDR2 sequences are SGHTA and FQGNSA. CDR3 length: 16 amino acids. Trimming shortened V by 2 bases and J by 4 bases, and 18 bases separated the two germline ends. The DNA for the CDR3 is TGTGCCAGCAGCTTATCTAGCCGGGGGGCCTTTTACGAGCAGTACGTC. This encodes CASSLSSRGAFYEQYV.

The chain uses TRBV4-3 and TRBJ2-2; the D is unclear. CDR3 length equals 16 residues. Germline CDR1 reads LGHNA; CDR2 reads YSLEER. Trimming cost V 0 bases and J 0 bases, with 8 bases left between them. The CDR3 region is CASSQDLFTNTGELFF. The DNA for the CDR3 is TGCGCCAGCAGCCAAGATTTGTTTACGAACACCGGGGAGCTGTTTTTT.

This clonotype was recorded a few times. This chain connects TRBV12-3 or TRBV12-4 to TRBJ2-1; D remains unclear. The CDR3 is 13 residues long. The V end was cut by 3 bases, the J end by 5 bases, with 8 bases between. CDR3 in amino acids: CASSFQPNNEQFF. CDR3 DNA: TGTGCCAGCAGTTTCCAGCCCAACAATGAGCAGTTCTTC.

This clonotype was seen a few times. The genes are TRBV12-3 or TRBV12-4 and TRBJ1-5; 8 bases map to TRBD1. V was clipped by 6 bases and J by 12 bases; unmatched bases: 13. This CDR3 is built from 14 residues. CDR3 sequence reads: CASSPQPTGGDQHF. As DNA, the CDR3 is TGTGCCAGCAGCCCCCAACCCACAGGGGGGGACCAGCATTTT.

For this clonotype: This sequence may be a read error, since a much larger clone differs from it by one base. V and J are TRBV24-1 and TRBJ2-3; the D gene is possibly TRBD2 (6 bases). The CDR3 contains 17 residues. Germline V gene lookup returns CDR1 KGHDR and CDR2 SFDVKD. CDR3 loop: CASSRVGPSELTDTQYF. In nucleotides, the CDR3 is TGTGCCAGCAGTCGTGTGGGACCTAGCGAGCTCACAGATACGCAGTATTTT.

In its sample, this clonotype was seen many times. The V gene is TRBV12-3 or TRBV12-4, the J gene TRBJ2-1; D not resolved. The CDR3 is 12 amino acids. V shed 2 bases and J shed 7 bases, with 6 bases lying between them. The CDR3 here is CASSLLLNEQFF. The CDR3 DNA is TGTGCCAGCAGTTTATTGCTTAATGAGCAGTTCTTC.

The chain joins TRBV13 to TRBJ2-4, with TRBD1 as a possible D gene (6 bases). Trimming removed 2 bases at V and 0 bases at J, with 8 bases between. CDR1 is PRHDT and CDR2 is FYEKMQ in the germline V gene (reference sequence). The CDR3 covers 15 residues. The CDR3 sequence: CASSLTGLAKNIQYF. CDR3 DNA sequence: TGTGCCAGCAGCTTAACAGGGCTAGCCAAAAACATTCAGTACTTC.